The 30 T cell receptor beta chains given below trace back to one sample, sequenced in a study of blood T cell repertoires in COVID-19. Libraries were prepared by immunoSEQ multiplex PCR; TCRdb keeps only in-frame clonotypes and omits some of them. The table lists 150,000 to 200,000 clones, almost 80% of them singletons. Sequenced input: peripheral blood. The receptors stem from a man aged 55 to 70 with active or convalescent COVID-19.

The J gene is TRBJ2-1, the V gene TRBV12-2; the table's D gene call, TRBD2, was not cross checked with the DNA. TRBV12-2 is shown as a pseudogene. The length of the CDR3 is 17 residues. This CDR3 reads CASRATRLAGRCNEQFF. CDR3 bases: TGTGCAAGTCGCGCCACGCGACTAGCGGGACGGTGCAATGAGCAGTTCTTC.

The genes are TRBV28 and TRBJ2-5; a possible D gene is TRBD1 (5 bases). Deletions cut 11 bases from V and 2 bases from J, with 18 bases between. There are 14 residues in the CDR3. CDR1 is MDHEN and CDR2 is SYDVKM in the germline V gene. The CDR3 sequence is CAGRRAGPQETQYF. The CDR3 DNA reads TGTGCCGGCCGACGGGCAGGGCCACAAGAGACCCAGTACTTC.

This clone occurred many times. The J gene is TRBJ2-1, the V gene TRBV24-1; the D gene is possibly TRBD2 (6 bases). This CDR3 region has 17 residues. Germline CDR1 and CDR2: KGHDR and SFDVKD. Between the trimmed V and J ends, which lost 1 base and 7 bases, there was a span of 19 bases. CDR3 sequence reads: CATSDLDGEVPGNEQFF. DNA of the CDR3: TGTGCCACCAGTGATTTAGATGGGGAGGTCCCGGGGAATGAGCAGTTCTTC.

V gene TRBV18 combines with J gene TRBJ2-1; TRBD2 agrees at 11 bases. The V and J ends lost 3 bases and 7 bases, in that order; junction bases with no gene match: 8. Germline CDR1 KGHSH, CDR2 LQKENI. The CDR3 sequence is 16 residues long. The CDR3 coding sequence is TGTGCCAGCTCACCGTTCTCCGGGACTAGCGGTAATGAGCAGTTCTTC. This gives the protein CASSPFSGTSGNEQFF. The full variable domain, its missing parts supplied by reference TRBV18 and TRBJ2-1, is NAGVMQNPRHLVRRRGQEARLRCSPMKGHSHVYWYRQLPEEGLKFMVYLQKENIIDESGMPKERFSAEFPKEGPSILRIQQVVRGDSAAYFCASSPFSGTSGNEQFFGPGTRLTVL.

The chain recombines TRBV4-3 with TRBJ1-3, with TRBD1 matching 8 bases. The CDR3 has 15 residues. The V gene's germline CDR1 is LGHNA and CDR2 YSLEER. Trimming at V came to 0 bases and at J to 3 bases, leaving 1 base not matched to a gene. The CDR3: CASSQDGQGGNTIYF. For the CDR3, the DNA is TGCGCCAGCAGCCAAGATGGACAGGGTGGAAACACCATATATTTT.

V and J are TRBV5-5 and TRBJ1-2, with D perhaps TRBD1 (5 bases). Germline V gene lookup returns CDR1 SGHKS and CDR2 YYEKEE (reference sequence). This CDR3 is built from 14 residues. Trimming stripped 0 bases from V and 4 bases from J, with 10 bases between. CDR3 loop: CASSLGQGGYGYTF. CDR3 nucleotides: TGTGCCAGCAGCTTGGGGCAGGGAGGCTATGGCTACACCTTC.

V and J are TRBV11-2 and TRBJ2-3; D remains ambiguous. Trimming left V 7 bases short and J 4 bases short, with 6 bases between. The CDR3 runs 11 residues. Germline CDR1 SGHAT, CDR2 FQNNGV. CDR3 loop: CASIQADTQYF. In nucleotides, the CDR3 is TGTGCCAGCATCCAGGCAGATACGCAGTATTTT.

This clone was observed a single time. The chain couples TRBV25-1 to TRBJ2-7; 10 bases match TRBD2. The germline V gene has CDR1 MGHDK and CDR2 SYGVNS. The CDR3 runs 14 residues. The J segment lost 3 bases and the V segment lost 6 bases, leaving 5 bases of the junction unmatched. This CDR3 reads CASSDGLADYEQYF. The CDR3 DNA follows: TGTGCCAGCAGCGACGGACTAGCGGACTACGAGCAGTACTTC.

The chain recombines TRBV2 with TRBJ2-1, with 11 bases aligning to TRBD2. After removal of 4 bases from V and 9 bases from J, the junction contained 8 bases not matched to a gene. The V gene's germline CDR1 is SNHLY and CDR2 FYNNEI. This CDR3 is built from 15 residues. For the CDR3, the DNA is TGTGCCAGCAGTGGATTAGCGGGAGGGCGGGGTGAGCAGTTCTTC. Encoded protein: CASSGLAGGRGEQFF.

The V and J genes are TRBV10-3 and TRBJ2-3; weak D call: TRBD2 (5 bases). Trimming took off 8 bases at V and 4 bases at J, with 7 bases between the two ends. Germline V gene lookup returns CDR1 ENHRY and CDR2 SYGVKD. This CDR3 has 11 amino acids. This CDR3 is CAIGGPDTQYF. The DNA of the CDR3 is TGTGCCATCGGAGGACCAGATACGCAGTATTTT.

The V gene is TRBV28, the J gene TRBJ2-7, with 11 bases matching TRBD1. V lost 7 bases and J lost 2; bases outside the gene matches: 7. Germline assignment: CDR1 MDHEN and CDR2 SYDVKM. CDR3 size: 15 residues. The CDR3 loop reads CASTSGTGGTYEQYF. CDR3 in DNA: TGTGCCAGCACTTCAGGGACAGGGGGTACCTACGAGCAGTACTTC.

The V and J genes are TRBV28 and TRBJ1-1; 11 nucleotides match TRBD1. The CDR3 sequence is 15 residues long. The germline gives CDR1 MDHEN, CDR2 SYDVKM. Trimming removed 6 bases from V and 3 bases from J; junction bases left unmatched: 6. CDR3 nucleotide sequence: TGTGCCAGCAGCAACCAGGGACAGGGGGACACTGAAGCTTTCTTT. It specifies CASSNQGQGDTEAFF. Variable domain in full (rest from reference TRBV28 and TRBJ1-1): DVKVTQSSRYLVKRTGEKVFLECVQDMDHENMFWYRQDPGLGLRLIYFSYDVKMKEKGDIPEGYSVSREKKERFSLILESASTNQTSMYLCASSNQGQGDTEAFFGQGTRLTVV.

The rearrangement links TRBV5-4 to TRBJ1-2, with D unclear. The CDR3 spans 13 residues. Germline V gives CDR1 SGHNT, CDR2 YYREEE (reference sequence). Trimming shortened V by 4 bases and J by 8 bases, and 15 bases separated the two germline ends. CDR3 in amino acids: CASSVDGAYGYTF. The CDR3 DNA sequence: TGTGCCAGCAGCGTGGACGGAGCCTACGGCTACACCTTC.

This clone has just a few counts. This chain joins TRBV15 and TRBJ2-3, with 9 bases aligning to TRBD2. Germline values: CDR1 LNHNV, CDR2 YYDKDF (reference sequence). The J segment lost 7 bases and the V segment lost 0 bases, leaving 8 bases of the junction unmatched. The CDR3 loop spans 16 amino acids. This CDR3 reads CATSRDTGGRAHTQYF. The CDR3 coding sequence is TGTGCCACCAGCAGAGATACGGGCGGGAGGGCTCATACGCAGTATTTT.

The chain is built from TRBV27 and TRBJ1-5; D might be TRBD1 (5 bases). In germline, CDR1 is MNHEY, CDR2 SMNVEV (reference sequence). CDR3 length equals 14 residues. V lost 5 bases, J lost 4 bases, and 12 bases lay in between. Here the CDR3 reads CASSRRGPNQPQHF. As DNA, the CDR3 is TGTGCCAGCAGTAGGAGGGGACCAAATCAGCCCCAGCATTTT.

This clone came up once. The chain combines TRBV19 with TRBJ2-1, with 8 nucleotides matching TRBD1. The CDR3 sequence is 14 residues long. The germline CDR1 and CDR2 sequences are LNHDA and SQIVND (reference sequence). J was trimmed by 7 bases and V by 6 bases; bases with no gene match: 8. CDR3: CASSFQDRVNEQFF. In DNA, the CDR3 is TGTGCCAGTAGCTTCCAGGACAGGGTGAATGAGCAGTTCTTC.

The V gene is TRBV2, the J gene TRBJ1-5; D perhaps matches TRBD1 (5 bases). Germline V gene sequence: CDR1 SNHLY, CDR2 FYNNEI. The CDR3 is 17 amino acids. Trimming left V 5 bases short and J 0 bases short, with 17 bases between. The CDR3 is CASSTRGSPLSNQPQHF. The CDR3 DNA sequence: TGTGCCAGCAGTACACGGGGGTCCCCTCTTAGCAATCAGCCCCAGCATTTT. Filled out from reference TRBV2 and TRBJ1-5, the complete variable domain reads EPEVTQTPSHQVTQMGQEVILRCVPISNHLYFYWYRQILGQKVEFLVSFYNNEISEKSEIFDDQFSVERPDGSNFTLKIRSTKLEDSAMYFCASSTRGSPLSNQPQHFGDGTRLSIL.

CDR3 nucleotides: TGTGCCAGCACATCGCGAGGCAGGGCCGCAACTAATGAAAAACTGTTTTTT. It specifies CASTSRGRAATNEKLFF. The chain recombines TRBV2 with TRBJ1-4; perhaps TRBD1 as D (5 bases). V lost 7 bases to trimming and J lost 0 bases, with 18 bases between them. There are 17 residues in the CDR3. Germline V gene sequence: CDR1 SNHLY, CDR2 FYNNEI.

This clone has just one count. Other DNA sequences within the sample encode an identical CDR3. This sequence joins TRBV4-3 and TRBJ1-4; D remains unclear. Trimming took off 6 bases at V and 3 bases at J, with 11 bases between the two ends. CDR3 length: 14 residues. Looked up from germline, CDR1 is LGHNA and CDR2 is YSLEER. The DNA of the CDR3 is TGCGCCAGCAGTCAAACCGCGGCTAATGAAAAACTGTTTTTT. It specifies CASSQTAANEKLFF.

This clone came up many times. V gene TRBV7-2 combines with J gene TRBJ2-3; maybe TRBD2 (5 bases). Germline CDR1 SGHTA, CDR2 FQGNSA. Between the trimmed V and J ends, which lost 1 base and 2 bases, there was a span of 10 bases. This CDR3 comprises 15 residues. DNA for the CDR3: TGTGCCAGCAGCTTAGGCGGGCAGGTCACAGATACGCAGTATTTT. Protein product: CASSLGGQVTDTQYF. Filled out from reference TRBV7-2 and TRBJ2-3, the complete variable domain reads GAGVSQSPSNKVTEKGKDVELRCDPISGHTALYWYRQSLGQGLEFLIYFQGNSAPDKSGLPSDRFSAERTGGSVSTLTIQRTQQEDSAVYLCASSLGGQVTDTQYFGPGTRLTVL.

The chain's CDR3 is CASSPGTGRTAGELFF. DNA for the CDR3: TGTGCCAGCAGCCCCGGGACAGGGCGAACGGCCGGGGAGCTGTTTTTT. The V and J genes are TRBV7-9 and TRBJ2-2, with 9 positions matching TRBD1. Germline values: CDR1 SEHNR, CDR2 FQNEAQ (reference sequence). CDR3 length: 16 residues. The J segment lost 6 bases and the V segment lost 5 bases, leaving 10 bases of the junction unmatched.

The CDR3, as DNA: TGTGCCAGCAGCTTAGGGACAGGGAGCCCAGATACGCAGTATTTT. Translating it yields CASSLGTGSPDTQYF. V gene TRBV11-1 combines with J gene TRBJ2-3; 8 nucleotides match TRBD1. The CDR3 loop spans 15 amino acids. Per germline, CDR1 SGHAT and CDR2 FQDESV (reference sequence). Trimming cost V 1 base and J 4 bases; bases outside gene matches: 4.

As DNA, the CDR3 is TGTGCCAGCAGCTTAGGGACCGGACTCCTGGGGGAGCAGTACTTC. It yields the protein CASSLGTGLLGEQYF. The chain joins TRBV7-6 to TRBJ2-7; a weak D match, TRBD2 (5 bases). V was clipped by 1 base and J by 7 bases, with 17 bases between them. The CDR3 runs 15 residues. Germline loops: CDR1 SGHVS, CDR2 FNYEAQ.

The chain recombines TRBV18 with TRBJ1-1; D is unresolved. V shed 6 bases and J shed 3 bases, with 17 bases lying between them. The CDR3 contains 15 residues. Germline V CDR1 and CDR2: KGHSH, LQKENI. The CDR3 loop is CASSLLGVGDTEAFF. CDR3 in DNA: TGTGCCAGCTCTCTATTGGGAGTCGGGGACACTGAAGCTTTCTTT.

This clone was recorded only once. This sequence joins TRBV11-3 and TRBJ2-1; the D is unclear. Germline CDR1 is SGHNT and CDR2 is YENEEA. CDR3 length: 17 amino acids. Trimming removed 0 bases at V and 0 bases at J, with 12 bases between. Written as DNA, the CDR3 is TGTGCCAGCAGCTTAGATCCTGCGGATAGCTCCTACAATGAGCAGTTCTTC. Translated: CASSLDPADSSYNEQFF. The whole variable domain, remainder taken from reference TRBV11-3 and TRBJ2-1, is EAGVVQSPRYKIIEKKQPVAFWCNPISGHNTLYWYLQNLGQGPELLIRYENEEAVDDSQLPKDRFSAERLKGVDSTLKIQPAELGDSAVYLCASSLDPADSSYNEQFFGPGTRLTVL.

On this clone itself: Different DNA sequences within this sample yield the same CDR3. The chain combines TRBV7-9 with TRBJ2-1; TRBD2 agrees at 10 bases. Germline CDR1 reads SEHNR; CDR2 reads FQNEAQ (reference sequence). The CDR3 sequence is 15 residues long. V lost 1 base and J lost 6; bases outside the gene matches: 3. The CDR3 loop is CASSLGASGSNEQFF. CDR3 in DNA: TGTGCCAGCAGCTTAGGGGCTAGCGGGAGCAATGAGCAGTTCTTC.

The V and J genes are TRBV4-3 and TRBJ2-1; 7 nucleotides match TRBD1. This CDR3 comprises 16 residues. With V trimmed by 0 bases and J by 9 bases, 11 bases remained unmatched. Germline assignment: CDR1 LGHNA and CDR2 YSLEER. The chain's CDR3 is CASSQELRLPGGEQFF. Here the CDR3 DNA reads TGCGCCAGCAGCCAAGAATTGAGGCTACCAGGGGGTGAGCAGTTCTTC.

The chain employs TRBV20-1 and TRBJ2-1, with D unresolved. The CDR3 extends over 9 amino acids. Between the trimmed V and J ends, which lost 6 bases and 12 bases, there was a span of 9 bases. Per germline, CDR1 DFQATT and CDR2 SNEGSKA (reference sequence). In nucleotides, the CDR3 is TGCAGTGCGGGCCTTAGGCAGTTCTTC. This sequence encodes CSAGLRQFF.

V is TRBV29-1 and J is TRBJ2-4, with 7 positions matching TRBD1. This CDR3 region has 18 residues. The germline V gene encodes CDR1 SQVTM and CDR2 ANQGSEA. After removal of 4 bases from V and 2 bases from J, the junction contained 17 bases not matched to a gene. CDR3 sequence: CSVGGDVRGGWTKNIQYF. The CDR3 bases are TGCAGCGTTGGAGGAGATGTGAGAGGGGGCTGGACCAAAAACATTCAGTACTTC.

The gene calls are TRBV7-3 and TRBJ2-1; D remains unclear. Deletions cut 5 bases from V and 8 bases from J, with 13 bases between. This CDR3 comprises 13 residues. From germline, CDR1 is SGHTA and CDR2 FQGTGA. This CDR3 reads CASSPPSSDEQFF. The CDR3 region has the DNA TGTGCCAGCAGCCCCCCGTCATCGGATGAGCAGTTCTTC.